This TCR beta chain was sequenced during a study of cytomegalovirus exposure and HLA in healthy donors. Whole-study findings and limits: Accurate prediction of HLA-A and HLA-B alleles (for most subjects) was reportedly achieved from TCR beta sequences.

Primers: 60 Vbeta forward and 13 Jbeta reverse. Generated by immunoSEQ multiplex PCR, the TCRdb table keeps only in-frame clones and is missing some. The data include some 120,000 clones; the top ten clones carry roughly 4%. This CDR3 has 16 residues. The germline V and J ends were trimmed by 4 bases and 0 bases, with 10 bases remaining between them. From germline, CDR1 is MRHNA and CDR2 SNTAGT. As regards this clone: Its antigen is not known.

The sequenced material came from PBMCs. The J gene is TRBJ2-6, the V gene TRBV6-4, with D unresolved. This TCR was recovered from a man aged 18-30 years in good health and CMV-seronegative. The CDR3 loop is CASSAQVSSGANVLTF. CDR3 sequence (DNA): TGTGCCAGCAGTGCCCAGGTCAGCTCTGGGGCCAACGTCCTGACTTTC.